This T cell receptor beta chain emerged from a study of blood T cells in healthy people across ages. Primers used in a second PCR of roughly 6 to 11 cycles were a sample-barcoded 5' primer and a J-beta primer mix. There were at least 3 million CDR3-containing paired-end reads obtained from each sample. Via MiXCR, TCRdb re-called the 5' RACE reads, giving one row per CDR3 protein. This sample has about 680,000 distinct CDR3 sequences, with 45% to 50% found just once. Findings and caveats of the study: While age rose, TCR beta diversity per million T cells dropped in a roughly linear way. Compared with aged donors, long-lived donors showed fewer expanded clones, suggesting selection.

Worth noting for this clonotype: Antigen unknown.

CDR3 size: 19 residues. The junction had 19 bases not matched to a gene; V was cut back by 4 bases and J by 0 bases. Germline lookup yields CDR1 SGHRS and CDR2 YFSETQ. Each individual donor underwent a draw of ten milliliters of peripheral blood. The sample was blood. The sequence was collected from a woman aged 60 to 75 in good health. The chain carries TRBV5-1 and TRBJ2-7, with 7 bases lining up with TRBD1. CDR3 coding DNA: TGCGCCAGCAGCCTAACAAAATTGACAGGGCTACCCTTCTCCTACGAGCAGTACTTC. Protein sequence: CASSLTKLTGLPFSYEQYF.